This T cell receptor beta chain was documented in a study of cytomegalovirus exposure and HLA in healthy donors. Notes on the study in general: Most observed TCR sequences were rare, whereas some public TCRs were detected in many donors. A few CMV-associated chains proved CMV antigen-specific in vitro. The investigators catalogued 164 TCR beta chains as cytomegalovirus-associated. The TCR clusters that emerged in the first cohort tended, a later analysis found, to co-occur in the roughly 110 validation repertoires.

In regard to this clone: No antigen is known for it.

Clones were read by immunoSEQ multiplex PCR, and TCRdb kept only the in-frame ones, dropping some. The profile shows fewer than 200,000 clones, 85% to 90% of them singletons. CDR1 is SGHAT and CDR2 is FQNNGV in the germline V gene. CDR3 length: 13 residues. After removal of 3 bases from V and 4 bases from J, the junction contained 1 base not matched to a gene. This sequence was found in a woman under 30 in good health and CMV-seropositive. Sample: PBMCs. This sequence joins TRBV11-2 and TRBJ2-5; 8 nucleotides match TRBD1. CDR3 coding DNA: TGTGCCAGCAGCTTCCAGGGGGCAGAGACCCAGTACTTC. Its protein product is CASSFQGAETQYF.